The T cell receptor (beta chain) described here comes from a study of human T cells and chemical hapten exposure. Background on the study: TCR yields per sample varied, mainly owing to small pooled library volume differences.

A single record per CDR3 protein comes from TCRdb applying MiXCR to the RACE reads. This sample has 30,000 to 35,000 distinct CDR3 sequences, with 6.5% to 9% found just once. The V gene's germline CDR1 is MDHEN and CDR2 SYDVKM. This CDR3 is 12 amino acids long. Trimming left V 6 bases short and J 4 bases short, with 7 bases between. This clonotype was found a few times. Time point indicated: healthy volunteer bleed at 2 weeks. Total RNA was isolated from unfractionated whole blood. The receptor was derived from a human donor in good health. Some clones in this sample may be carry-over from other donors' samples. V is TRBV28 and J is TRBJ1-5; no clear D gene. Material: whole blood. CDR3 protein: CASSSNNQPQHF. CDR3 bases: TGTGCCAGCAGCTCCAATAATCAGCCCCAGCATTTT.